Sequencing of this T cell receptor (beta chain) was carried out in a study of CXCR3-negative and CXCR3-positive naive CD8 T cells. The TRB cDNA libraries were prepared by 5' RACE with UMI labels. TCRdb re-called the 5' RACE reads and shows each CDR3 protein once, DNA omitted. This repertoire includes about 89,000 distinct CDR3 sequences. Study findings and constraints: Comparably high diversity marked both naive subsets, whereas memory CD8+ cells had much lower diversity. The naive subsets expressed comparable surface CD5, and the authors inferred TCR strength from TRB CDR3 properties. The TRBV-TRBJ usage of naive CXCR3-negative and CXCR3-positive cells was similar, but that of memory cells differed. The study found more hydrophobic TRB CDR3s in CXCR3-positive naive cells than in CXCR3-negative naive cells.

CDR3 size: 16 residues. Germline V gene sequence: CDR1 MGHRA, CDR2 YSYEKL. Naive CD8+ T lymphocytes were specified as CD45RO-CCR7+CD27+CD95-. In regard to this clonotype: Its matching antigen is unknown.

Sequencing used naive CXCR3+ CD8+ T cells from blood. Subset denoted: CD45RO-CCR7+CD27+CD95- naive CD8+ T cells expressing CXCR3 (TNR3+). The receptor was derived from a human donor in good health. Some clones in this sample may be carry-over from other donors' samples. The chain combines TRBV4-1 with TRBJ1-4. Here the CDR3 reads CASSQDLAEANEKLFF.